This TCR beta chain stems from a study of T-cell memory formation after mild COVID-19. General study points: Contracting CD8+ clones were enriched in EMRA, CD4+ mainly in CM and EM. Day 15 to 85 contracting clones showed balanced CD4/CD8; later expanders leaned CD4+.

For this clonotype: Its antigen is not identified.

TCRdb reprocessed the 5' RACE reads via MiXCR and lists one record per CDR3 protein. The sample holds 450,000 or so distinct CDR3 sequences, about 23% seen once. V was cut by 5 bases and J by 5 bases, with 11 bases left in between. The CDR3 spans 13 residues. Per germline, CDR1 LNHDA and CDR2 SQIVND (reference sequence). The sequenced sample was PBMCs or a T cell subset sorted from them (not recorded which). The origin of this receptor is an adult woman who had mild COVID-19 (a few samples of this study predate the infection). Cell type and time point are not known. The chain combines TRBV19 with TRBJ2-3; no reliable D call. The CDR3 nucleotides read TGTGCCAGTAGTCCGACTCTCGTAGATACGCAGTATTTT. Translation gives CASSPTLVDTQYF.